The next 27 T cell receptor beta chains were all read from a single sample in a study of T cell responses to AZD1222 COVID-19 vaccine. Sequencing was performed with immunoSEQ multiplex PCR; in TCRdb, only in-frame clones are kept and a portion is missing. The sample holds about 150,000 clones; around nine tenths are singletons and the top ten take about 20%. The specimen was peripheral blood, collected on day 0 of AZD1222 vaccination. The receptors shown here come from an adult in good health.

The chain combines TRBV9 with TRBJ1-6, with D unclear. The length of the CDR3 is 16 residues. Trimming shortened V by 3 bases and J by 7 bases, and 17 bases separated the two germline ends. CDR1 is SGDLS, CDR2 YYNGEE, per germline. This CDR3 reads CASSADRVLGNSPLHF. CDR3 DNA: TGTGCCAGCAGCGCTGATCGGGTCCTGGGGAATTCACCCCTCCACTTT. Combining the CDR3 with reference TRBV9 and TRBJ1-6 gives the whole variable domain DSGVTQTPKHLITATGQRVTLRCSPRSGDLSVYWYQQSLDQGLQFLIQYYNGEERAKGNILERFSAQQFPDLHSELNLSSLELGDSALYFCASSADRVLGNSPLHFGNGTRLTVT.

The chain is built from TRBV7-9 and TRBJ2-5; no clear D. Germline CDR1 and CDR2: SEHNR and FQNEAQ (reference sequence). The CDR3 sequence is 11 residues long. The germline V and J ends were trimmed by 6 bases and 5 bases, with 7 bases remaining between them. The CDR3: CASRAAETQYF. The CDR3 DNA sequence: TGTGCCAGCAGAGCCGCCGAGACCCAGTACTTC.

This chain links TRBV6-5 with TRBJ2-3; TRBD2 might be the D (5 bases). Trimming cost V 1 base and J 5 bases, with 16 bases left between them. CDR1 is MNHEY, CDR2 SVGAGI, per germline. The CDR3 spans 16 residues. The CDR3 is CASSYFSAAEGDTQYF. The CDR3 DNA sequence: TGTGCCAGCAGTTACTTCTCGGCGGCCGAGGGAGATACGCAGTATTTT.

The V and J genes are TRBV27 and TRBJ1-4; 9 bases are shared with TRBD1. The CDR3 covers 16 residues. Germline V lookup: CDR1 MNHEY, CDR2 SMNVEV (reference sequence). Losses at the gene ends were 5 bases for V and 8 bases for J; bases not matched to a gene: 12. The DNA for the CDR3 is TGTGCCAGCAGTCCGCTACACAGGGGGCGAGGCGAAAAACTGTTTTTT. Translated, it gives CASSPLHRGRGEKLFF.

The gene calls are TRBV7-9 and TRBJ1-3; no reliable D call. Looked up from germline, CDR1 is SEHNR and CDR2 is FQNEAQ (reference sequence). The CDR3 totals 13 residues. Trimming took 8 bases from V and 1 from J, leaving 9 bases between them. CDR3 bases: TGTGCCAGCGGGTCGGGGTCTGGAAACACCATATATTTT. Protein product: CASGSGSGNTIYF.

This clone appeared a single time. CDR3 nucleotide sequence: TGTGCCAGCAGCTTAGGCAGCGCTAATTCACCCCTCCACTTT. Translation: CASSLGSANSPLHF. V gene TRBV7-3 combines with J gene TRBJ1-6; D remains ambiguous. CDR3 length equals 14 residues. Trimming took off 2 bases at V and 6 bases at J, with 8 bases between the two ends. Germline V gene data show CDR1 as SGHTA and CDR2 as FQGTGA.

The chain couples TRBV19 to TRBJ1-3; no clear D gene. Germline V gene sequence: CDR1 LNHDA, CDR2 SQIVND (reference sequence). This CDR3 is built from 15 residues. V was cut by 7 bases and J by 1 base, with 14 bases left in between. CDR3: CASNPMRDSGNTIYF. CDR3 bases: TGTGCCAGTAACCCCATGAGGGATTCTGGAAACACCATATATTTT.

The J gene is TRBJ2-1, the V gene TRBV11-1, with 8 bases lining up with TRBD1. The CDR3 totals 15 residues. The germline V gene has CDR1 SGHAT and CDR2 FQDESV (reference sequence). After removal of 1 base from V and 9 bases from J, the junction contained 8 bases not matched to a gene. The CDR3 DNA reads TGTGCCAGCAGCTTAGATTTCGCAGGGGGCTTTGAGCAGTTCTTC. Protein: CASSLDFAGGFEQFF.

The sample holds one count of this clone. V and J are TRBV6-2 or TRBV6-3 and TRBJ1-1; D gene unclear. Looked up from germline, CDR1 is MNHEY and CDR2 is SVGEGT. V lost 6 bases and J lost 3, with 8 bases in between. This CDR3 comprises 12 residues. CDR3 amino acids: CASSRADTEAFF. Written as DNA, the CDR3 is TGTGCCAGCAGCCGGGCTGACACTGAAGCTTTCTTT.

This rearrangement joins TRBV23-1 to TRBJ1-6; no definite D call. TRBV23-1 belongs to the ORF category, with a function that is uncertain. The CDR3 has 19 residues. Trimming stripped 0 bases from V and 0 bases from J, with 15 bases between. The CDR3: CASSQSRPAGGSYNSPLHF. CDR3 DNA: TGCGCCAGCAGTCAATCGCGCCCCGCGGGAGGCTCCTATAATTCACCCCTCCACTTT.

The chain joins TRBV19 to TRBJ1-1, with 9 bases fitting TRBD1. This CDR3 comprises 15 residues. Germline V gene data show CDR1 as LNHDA and CDR2 as SQIVND (reference sequence). Germline trimming cut 1 base from V and 11 bases from J; bases unmatched to any gene: 11. DNA for the CDR3: TGTGCCAGTAGTATAGGTCGGACAGGGGAATCCGGCGCTTTCTTT. Residues: CASSIGRTGESGAFF. The entire variable domain, with the rest obtained from reference TRBV19 and TRBJ1-1, is as follows: DGGITQSPKYLFRKEGQNVTLSCEQNLNHDAMYWYRQDPGQGLRLIYYSQIVNDFQKGDIAEGYSVSREKKESFPLTVTSAQKNPTAFYLCASSIGRTGESGAFFGQGTRLTVV.

This rearrangement joins TRBV5-8 to TRBJ1-1; D may be TRBD1 (6 bases). The V gene lost 3 bases and the J gene lost 10 bases, with 25 bases spanning the gap. Germline V gene sequence: CDR1 SGHTS, CDR2 YDEGEE. This CDR3 is built from 16 residues. As DNA, the CDR3 is TGTGCCAGCAGCTACGCAGGGTTAGGGGGGGGTGGTGGAGCTTTCTTT. This sequence encodes CASSYAGLGGGGGAFF.

The chain combines TRBV30 with TRBJ1-1; 9 nucleotides agree with TRBD1. This CDR3 has 16 residues. Trimming cost V 0 bases and J 3 bases; bases outside gene matches: 8. Germline-derived CDR1 and CDR2 are GTSNPN and SVGIG (reference sequence). CDR3 nucleotides: TGTGCCTGGAGTGTCTACAGGGGGCGCGAGGACACTGAAGCTTTCTTT. This translates into CAWSVYRGREDTEAFF.

The CDR3 DNA reads as TGTGCCAGCAGCCCCCGGGCTCGAGGAAACGAGCAGTACTTC. It encodes CASSPRARGNEQYF. The rearrangement uses TRBV11-2 and TRBJ2-7; D call uncertain. Trimming pared 5 bases from V and 5 bases from J, leaving 16 bases between. The CDR3 consists of 14 residues. From germline, CDR1 is SGHAT and CDR2 FQNNGV.

J is TRBJ1-3 and V is TRBV5-1, with TRBD1 matching 9 bases. Germline V lookup: CDR1 SGHRS, CDR2 YFSETQ. Unmatched junction bases numbered 6, after V lost 4 bases and J lost 1 base. CDR3 length equals 16 residues. Here the CDR3 reads CASSIAGTGSGNTIYF. The DNA for the CDR3 is TGCGCCAGCAGCATCGCCGGGACAGGGTCTGGAAACACCATATATTTT.

Points on this clone: One end of the junction fails to match germline, which may point to a read error. The V gene is TRBV7-7, the J gene TRBJ1-5, with a possible D match to TRBD1 (6 bases). Germline V gene sequence: CDR1 SSHAT, CDR2 FNYEAQ (reference sequence). This CDR3 comprises 13 residues. The CDR3 loop is CASSWDKDQPQHF. CDR3 in DNA: TGTGCTAGCAGCTGGGACAAGGATCAGCCCCAGCATTTT. Filled out from reference TRBV7-7 and TRBJ1-5, the complete variable domain reads GAGVSQSPRYKVTKRGQDVTLRCDPISSHATLYWYQQALGQGPEFLTYFNYEAQPDKSGLPSDRFSAERPEGSISTLTIQRTEQRDSAMYRCASSWDKDQPQHFGDGTRLSIL.

In its sample, this clone was seen once. V is TRBV19 and J is TRBJ2-3; D is possibly TRBD2 (6 bases). This CDR3 is 16 amino acids long. Germline CDR1 and CDR2: LNHDA and SQIVND (reference sequence). Deletions cut 1 base from V and 0 bases from J, with 11 bases between. The CDR3: CASSIVRGYSTDTQYF. In DNA, the CDR3 is TGTGCCAGTAGTATAGTCCGGGGGTACAGCACAGATACGCAGTATTTT. The whole variable domain, filled in from reference TRBV19 and TRBJ2-3, reads DGGITQSPKYLFRKEGQNVTLSCEQNLNHDAMYWYRQDPGQGLRLIYYSQIVNDFQKGDIAEGYSVSREKKESFPLTVTSAQKNPTAFYLCASSIVRGYSTDTQYFGPGTRLTVL.

A word on this clone: Distinct nucleotide sequences in the sample also encode this CDR3. This chain joins TRBV7-3 and TRBJ1-1; no clear D gene. This CDR3 comprises 13 residues. Trimming removed 0 bases at V and 3 bases at J, with 5 bases between. Germline loops: CDR1 SGHTA, CDR2 FQGTGA. The CDR3 DNA sequence: TGTGCCAGCAGCTTAACGGGGTACACTGAAGCTTTCTTT. Encoded protein: CASSLTGYTEAFF.

This chain uses TRBV20-1 with TRBJ2-1; 8 nucleotides agree with TRBD1. The V and J ends lost 3 bases and 6 bases, in that order; junction bases with no gene match: 10. Germline CDR1 is DFQATT and CDR2 is SNEGSKA (reference sequence). This CDR3 has 15 residues. The CDR3 reads CSASQSRGLSNEQFF. The CDR3, as DNA: TGCAGTGCTAGTCAGTCCAGGGGGCTGAGCAATGAGCAGTTCTTC.

The J gene is TRBJ2-1, the V gene TRBV11-3; D call uncertain. With 0 bases removed from V and 10 bases from J, the gap between germline ends came to 13 bases. The CDR3 is 14 residues long. In germline, CDR1 is SGHNT, CDR2 YENEEA. The CDR3 region has the DNA TGTGCCAGCAGCTTAGATCTAGGCGGCCCAGAGCAGTTCTTC. Translation: CASSLDLGGPEQFF.

This chain uses TRBV2 with TRBJ2-6; TRBD2 matches 11 bases. V trimming: 6 bases; J trimming: 0 bases; junction bases outside the gene matches: 10. The CDR3 has 19 residues. CDR1 is SNHLY and CDR2 is FYNNEI in the germline V gene. CDR3 bases: TGTGCCAGCAGGAGGAGAGTGGGACTAGCGGACTCTGGGGCCAACGTCCTGACTTTC. This codes for CASRRRVGLADSGANVLTF.

The chain carries TRBV6-1 and TRBJ2-5, with 12 bases fitting TRBD2. The junction had 5 bases not matched to a gene; V was cut back by 7 bases and J by 5 bases. CDR1 and CDR2 from the germline V gene are MNHNS and SASEGT. This CDR3 has 14 amino acids. The CDR3 is CASIRGLAGETQYF. In nucleotides, the CDR3 is TGTGCCAGCATTAGAGGACTAGCGGGGGAGACCCAGTACTTC.

The chain joins TRBV30 to TRBJ1-6; D is possibly TRBD1 (6 bases). Deletions cut 7 bases from V and 3 bases from J, with 16 bases between. The CDR3 length is 15 residues. CDR1 and CDR2 (germline): GTSNPN, SVGIG (reference sequence). CDR3 loop: CASSDRTLYNSPLHF. In DNA form, the CDR3 reads TGTGCCTCCTCAGACAGGACCCTCTATAATTCACCCCTCCACTTT.

This chain joins TRBV12-3 or TRBV12-4 and TRBJ1-2; D is ambiguous. The CDR3 extends over 13 amino acids. The V end was cut by 1 base, the J end by 3 bases, with 6 bases between. The CDR3 DNA is TGTGCCAGCAGTTTAGTCGGATACTATGGCTACACCTTC. This sequence encodes CASSLVGYYGYTF.

The chain uses TRBV7-2 and TRBJ2-6; tentative D call: TRBD2 (5 bases). CDR1 and CDR2 from the germline V gene are SGHTA and FQGNSA. Trimming took 5 bases from V and 0 from J, leaving 8 bases between them. CDR3 length: 15 amino acids. The CDR3 DNA reads as TGTGCCAGCAGCGCCGGGGTCTCTGGGGCCAACGTCCTGACTTTC. It is translated as CASSAGVSGANVLTF.

The gene calls are TRBV20-1 and TRBJ1-1; D ambiguous. The CDR3 has 10 residues. CDR1 is DFQATT, CDR2 SNEGSKA, per germline (reference sequence). Trimming shortened V by 5 bases and J by 4 bases, and 5 bases separated the two germline ends. CDR3 loop: CSAGRTEAFF. DNA for the CDR3: TGCAGTGCTGGTCGCACTGAAGCTTTCTTT.

The chain recombines TRBV3-1 (or the pseudogene TRBV3-2) with TRBJ2-1, with a weak D call TRBD2 (5 bases). Germline V lookup: CDR1 LGHDT, CDR2 YNNKEL (reference sequence). The V end was cut by 7 bases, the J end by 7 bases, with 20 bases between. This CDR3 region has 15 residues. CDR3 DNA: TGTGCCAGCAATGACAAGGGCCTAAGCGGAAATGAGCAGTTCTTC. It specifies CASNDKGLSGNEQFF.